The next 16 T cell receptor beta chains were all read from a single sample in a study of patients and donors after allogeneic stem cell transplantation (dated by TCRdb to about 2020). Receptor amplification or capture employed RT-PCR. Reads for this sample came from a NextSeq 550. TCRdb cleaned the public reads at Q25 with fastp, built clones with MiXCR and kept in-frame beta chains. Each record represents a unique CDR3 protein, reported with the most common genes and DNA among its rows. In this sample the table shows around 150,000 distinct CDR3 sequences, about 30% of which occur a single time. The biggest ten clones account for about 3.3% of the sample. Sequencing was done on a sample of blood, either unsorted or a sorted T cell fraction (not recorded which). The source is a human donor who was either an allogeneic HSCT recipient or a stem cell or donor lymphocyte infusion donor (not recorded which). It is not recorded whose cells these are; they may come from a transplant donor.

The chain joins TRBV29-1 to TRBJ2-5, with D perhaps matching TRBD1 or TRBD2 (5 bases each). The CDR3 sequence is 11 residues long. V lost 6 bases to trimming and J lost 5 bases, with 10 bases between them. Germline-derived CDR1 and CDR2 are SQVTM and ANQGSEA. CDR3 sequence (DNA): TGCAGCGTCCAATGGGGGGAGACCCAGTACTTC. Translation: CSVQWGETQYF. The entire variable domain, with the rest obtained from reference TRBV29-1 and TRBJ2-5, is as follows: SAVISQKPSRDICQRGTSLTIQCQVDSQVTMMFWYRQQPGQSLTLIATANQGSEATYESGFVIDKFPISRPNLTFSTLTVSNMSPEDSSIYLCSVQWGETQYFGPGTRLLVL.

The CDR3 sequence is CASTTLYLNTEAFF. The CDR3 DNA reads as TGTGCCAGCACCACCCTGTATCTGAACACTGAAGCTTTCTTT. The chain uses TRBV6-6 and TRBJ1-1; D remains unclear. Germline lookup yields CDR1 MNHNY and CDR2 SVGAGI (reference sequence). This CDR3 contains 14 residues. Trimming removed 7 bases at V and 0 bases at J, with 12 bases between.

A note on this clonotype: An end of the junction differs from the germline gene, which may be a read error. The chain's CDR3 is CSVEWVSGSSEQYF. The CDR3 bases are TGCAGCGTTGAATGGGTTAGCGGGTCCTCCGAGCAGTACTTC. The chain employs TRBV29-1 and TRBJ2-7; TRBD2 matches at 7 bases. The CDR3 runs 14 residues. Germline V gives CDR1 SQVTM, CDR2 ANQGSEA.

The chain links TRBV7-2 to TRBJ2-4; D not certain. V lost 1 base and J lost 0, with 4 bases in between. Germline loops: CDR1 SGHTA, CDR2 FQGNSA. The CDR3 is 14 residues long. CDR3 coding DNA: TGTGCCAGCAGCTTAGGAGCAGCCAAAAACATTCAGTACTTC. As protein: CASSLGAAKNIQYF.

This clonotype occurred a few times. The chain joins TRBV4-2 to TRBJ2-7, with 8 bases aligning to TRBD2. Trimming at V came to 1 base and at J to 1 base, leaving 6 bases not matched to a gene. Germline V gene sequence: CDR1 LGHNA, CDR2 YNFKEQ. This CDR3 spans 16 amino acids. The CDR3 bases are TGTGCCAGCAGCCAAGGGGCGGGAGGTACTTCCTACGAGCAGTACTTC. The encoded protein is CASSQGAGGTSYEQYF.

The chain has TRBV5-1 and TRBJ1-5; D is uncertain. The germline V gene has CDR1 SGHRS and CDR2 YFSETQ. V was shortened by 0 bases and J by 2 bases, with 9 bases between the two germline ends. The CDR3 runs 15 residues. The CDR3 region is CASSLEGRGNQPQHF. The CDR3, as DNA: TGCGCCAGCAGCTTGGAAGGGCGCGGCAATCAGCCCCAGCATTTT.

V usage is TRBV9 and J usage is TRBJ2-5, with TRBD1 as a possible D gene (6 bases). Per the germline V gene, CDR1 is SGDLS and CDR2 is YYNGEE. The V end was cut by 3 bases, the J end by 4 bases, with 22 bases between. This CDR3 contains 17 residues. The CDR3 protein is CASSASGDTGRLETQYF. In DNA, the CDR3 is TGTGCCAGCAGCGCCTCCGGGGACACAGGTAGATTAGAGACCCAGTACTTC.

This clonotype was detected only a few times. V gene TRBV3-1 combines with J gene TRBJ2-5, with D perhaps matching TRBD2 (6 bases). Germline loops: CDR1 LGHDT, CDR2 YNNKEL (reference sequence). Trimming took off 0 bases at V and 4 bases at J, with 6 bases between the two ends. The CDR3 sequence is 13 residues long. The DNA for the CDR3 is TGTGCCAGCAGCCAAGAGGGGGGAGAGACCCAGTACTTC. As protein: CASSQEGGETQYF.

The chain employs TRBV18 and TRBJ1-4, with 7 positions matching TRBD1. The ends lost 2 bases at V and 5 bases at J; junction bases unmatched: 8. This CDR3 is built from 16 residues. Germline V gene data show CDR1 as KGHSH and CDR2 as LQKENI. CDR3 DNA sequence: TGTGCCAGCTCACCATCGACAGGGATGGAGAATGAAAAACTGTTTTTT. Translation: CASSPSTGMENEKLFF.

In DNA form, the CDR3 reads TGTGCCAGCAACAATAACTATGGCTACACCTTC. This gives the protein CASNNNYGYTF. This chain links TRBV13 with TRBJ1-2; D is uncertain. Trimming cost V 7 bases and J 1 base, with 4 bases left between them. CDR1 and CDR2 from the germline V gene are PRHDT and FYEKMQ (reference sequence). The length of the CDR3 is 11 residues.

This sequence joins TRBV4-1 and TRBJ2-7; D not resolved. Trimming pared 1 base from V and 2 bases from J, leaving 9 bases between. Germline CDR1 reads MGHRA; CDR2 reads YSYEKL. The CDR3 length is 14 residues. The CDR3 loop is CASSQGPQAYEQYF. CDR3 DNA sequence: TGCGCCAGCAGCCAAGGCCCCCAAGCCTACGAGCAGTACTTC.

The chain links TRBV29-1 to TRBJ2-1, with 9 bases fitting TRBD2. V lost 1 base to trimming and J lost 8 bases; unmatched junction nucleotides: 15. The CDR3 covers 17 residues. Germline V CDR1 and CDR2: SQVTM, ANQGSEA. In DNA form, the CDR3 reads TGCAGCGTTGAAGCTTTCGGAGCGGCTAGCGGGACCTATGAGCAGTTCTTC. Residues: CSVEAFGAASGTYEQFF.

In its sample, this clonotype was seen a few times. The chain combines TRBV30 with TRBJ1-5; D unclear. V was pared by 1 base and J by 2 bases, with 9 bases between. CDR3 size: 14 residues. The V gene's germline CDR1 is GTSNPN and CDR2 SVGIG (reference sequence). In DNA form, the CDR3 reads TGTGCCTGGAGTGGGGTCGGGGGCAATCAGCCCCAGCATTTT. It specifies CAWSGVGGNQPQHF.

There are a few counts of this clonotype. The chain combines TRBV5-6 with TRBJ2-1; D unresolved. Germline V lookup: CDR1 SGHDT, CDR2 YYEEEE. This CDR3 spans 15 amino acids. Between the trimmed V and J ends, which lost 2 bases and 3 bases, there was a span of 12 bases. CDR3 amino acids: CASSFRRSGYNEQFF. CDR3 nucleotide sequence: TGTGCCAGCAGCTTCCGCAGGTCCGGCTACAATGAGCAGTTCTTC.

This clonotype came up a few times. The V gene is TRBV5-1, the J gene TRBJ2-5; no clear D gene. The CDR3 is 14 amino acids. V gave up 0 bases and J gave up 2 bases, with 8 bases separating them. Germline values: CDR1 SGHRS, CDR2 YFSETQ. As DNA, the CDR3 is TGCGCCAGCAGCTTGGCCGGTAGACAAGAGACCCAGTACTTC. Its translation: CASSLAGRQETQYF.

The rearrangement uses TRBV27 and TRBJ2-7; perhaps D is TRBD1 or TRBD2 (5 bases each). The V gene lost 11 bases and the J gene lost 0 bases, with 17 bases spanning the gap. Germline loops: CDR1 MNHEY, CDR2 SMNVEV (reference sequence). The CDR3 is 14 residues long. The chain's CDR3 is CASAIGASSYEQYF. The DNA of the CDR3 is TGTGCCTCAGCAATCGGGGCGAGCTCCTACGAGCAGTACTTC.